Listed here are 19 T cell receptor beta chains from one sample, sequenced in a study of multiple sclerosis patients with progressive multifocal leukoencephalopathy. The assay was immunoSEQ multiplex PCR, and TCRdb's table has in-frame clones only and misses some. The table has under 40,000 clones, approximately 89% seen once. The time point was: before natalizumab initiation. Sequencing was carried out using PBMCs. The receptors stem from a human donor with multiple sclerosis.

This clone counts as medium-sized (0.01 to 0.1%). The chain employs TRBV6-5 and TRBJ2-6, with a weak D call TRBD1 (7 bases). Germline V lookup: CDR1 MNHEY, CDR2 SVGAGI. Between the trimmed V and J ends, which lost 4 bases and 3 bases, there was a span of 10 bases. The CDR3 runs to 15 residues. The CDR3 nucleotides read TGTGCCAGCAGTTCGCAGGGGGGTGGGGCCAACGTCCTGACTTTC. Its translation: CASSSQGGGANVLTF.

The rearrangement uses TRBV6-5 and TRBJ1-2; D unresolved. Trimming left V 4 bases short and J 4 bases short, with 10 bases between. This CDR3 contains 13 residues. Looked up from germline, CDR1 is MNHEY and CDR2 is SVGAGI. CDR3 DNA: TGTGCCAGCAGTTCCGGCCCCCTCTATGGCTACACCTTC. This sequence encodes CASSSGPLYGYTF.

This clone was seen only a few times. The chain is built from TRBV6-5 and TRBJ1-1, with D tentatively TRBD1 (6 bases). Trimming cost V 0 bases and J 7 bases, with 9 bases left between them. Per the germline V gene, CDR1 is MNHEY and CDR2 is SVGAGI. The CDR3 runs to 13 residues. This CDR3 reads CASSYSRGIEAFF. The CDR3 DNA reads TGTGCCAGCAGTTACTCGAGGGGGATTGAAGCTTTCTTT.

The rearrangement links TRBV6-1 to TRBJ2-1; possible D gene TRBD1, 6 bases. The V gene's germline CDR1 is MNHNS and CDR2 SASEGT. This CDR3 comprises 15 residues. Trimming cost V 10 bases and J 0 bases, with 16 bases left between them. CDR3 bases: TGTGCCACCACGGAAGGACAGTACTCCTACAATGAGCAGTTCTTC. Its translation is CATTEGQYSYNEQFF.

CDR3 sequence (DNA): TGCGCCAGCAGCCAAGGGGCCGGGGCGAACACCGGGGAGCTGTTTTTT. Protein sequence: CASSQGAGANTGELFF. The V call is TRBV4-3, the J call TRBJ2-2, with D possibly TRBD2 on 5 matching bases. Trimming shortened V by 1 base and J by 0 bases, and 9 bases separated the two germline ends. Germline values: CDR1 LGHNA, CDR2 YSLEER. This CDR3 is built from 16 residues.

The chain has TRBV29-1 and TRBJ1-1; no clear D. The CDR3 spans 13 residues. V was pared by 2 bases and J by 0 bases, with 7 bases between. Germline V CDR1 and CDR2: SQVTM, ANQGSEA. CDR3 coding DNA: TGCAGCGTTGAAACAGCAATGAACACTGAAGCTTTCTTT. It is translated as CSVETAMNTEAFF.

The count of this clone is one. The gene calls are TRBV6-4 and TRBJ2-3, with 11 bases identical to TRBD2. The CDR3 extends over 16 amino acids. Germline V CDR1 and CDR2: MRHNA, SNTAGT. V was pared by 0 bases and J by 1 base, with 0 bases of the junction left unmatched. The CDR3 region is CASSDSTSGGTDTQYF. In DNA form, the CDR3 reads TGTGCCAGCAGTGACTCGACTAGCGGGGGCACAGATACGCAGTATTTT.

The chain uses TRBV6-6 and TRBJ1-2, with D possibly TRBD1 on 6 matching bases. From germline, CDR1 is MNHNY and CDR2 SVGAGI (reference sequence). CDR3 length equals 14 residues. V lost 5 bases, J lost 6 bases, and 16 bases lay in between. Here the CDR3 DNA reads TGTGCCAGCAGTACCTTGACAGGAGGGGATGGCTACACCTTC. The encoded protein is CASSTLTGGDGYTF.

The chain carries TRBV9 and TRBJ1-3; 10 bases match TRBD1. Germline V gene data show CDR1 as SGDLS and CDR2 as YYNGEE. CDR3 size: 14 residues. V was clipped by 4 bases and J by 6 bases; unmatched bases: 4. The CDR3 here is CASSLGQGENTIYF. The CDR3 region has the DNA TGTGCCAGCAGCCTTGGACAGGGGGAAAACACCATATATTTT.

This sequence joins TRBV6-5 and TRBJ1-1; weak D call: TRBD1 (5 bases). Per germline, CDR1 MNHEY and CDR2 SVGAGI. Trimming removed 6 bases from V and 4 bases from J, with 12 bases in between. This CDR3 contains 13 residues. CDR3 coding DNA: TGTGCCAGCAGCCGGGACTCCGGCACTGAAGCTTTCTTT. Protein sequence: CASSRDSGTEAFF.

This chain uses TRBV4-3 with TRBJ2-7, with D possibly being TRBD2 (5 bases). This CDR3 comprises 14 residues. V was pared by 0 bases and J by 3 bases, with 9 bases between. The V gene's germline CDR1 is LGHNA and CDR2 YSLEER. The CDR3 spells CASSQDRTVYEQYF. In nucleotides, the CDR3 is TGCGCCAGCAGCCAAGATAGGACTGTCTACGAGCAGTACTTC.

V is TRBV27 and J is TRBJ2-1; TRBD2 agrees at 13 bases. This CDR3 contains 21 residues. Germline V gene lookup returns CDR1 MNHEY and CDR2 SMNVEV (reference sequence). With 5 bases clipped from V and 2 bases from J, the junction kept 18 bases outside the gene matches. CDR3 nucleotides: TGTGCCAGCAGTCGACTACTTACTAGCGGGAGGGCCCCTCGCGCCTACAATGAGCAGTTCTTC. It encodes CASSRLLTSGRAPRAYNEQFF.

This chain connects TRBV4-3 to TRBJ2-1; the match to TRBD1 covers 7 bases. CDR1 LGHNA and CDR2 YSLEER come from the germline V gene. Trimming cost V 1 base and J 10 bases; bases outside gene matches: 1. This CDR3 comprises 12 residues. The CDR3 coding sequence is TGCGCCAGCAGCCAAGGAGGGGGCGAGCAGTTCTTC. This gives the protein CASSQGGGEQFF.

The V and J genes are TRBV25-1 and TRBJ2-1; D is uncertain. The germline CDR1 and CDR2 sequences are MGHDK and SYGVNS. This CDR3 comprises 15 residues. The V end lost 2 bases, the J end lost 2 bases, and 10 bases lay between the germline ends. CDR3 nucleotides: TGTGCCAGCAGTGAACAGGACGAAACCTACAATGAGCAGTTCTTC. Translation gives CASSEQDETYNEQFF.

The chain recombines TRBV28 with TRBJ1-5; a possible D gene is TRBD1 (6 bases). The CDR3 totals 18 residues. V gave up 6 bases and J gave up 0 bases, with 21 bases separating them. CDR1 is MDHEN and CDR2 is SYDVKM in the germline V gene. The CDR3 loop is CASSRIIAGQFSNQPQHF. CDR3 DNA: TGTGCCAGCAGCCGGATTATCGCGGGACAATTTAGCAATCAGCCCCAGCATTTT.

The gene calls are TRBV7-9 and TRBJ2-7, with a weak D call TRBD1 (5 bases). Trimming pared 4 bases from V and 2 bases from J, leaving 15 bases between. The CDR3 runs to 15 residues. CDR1 and CDR2 (germline): SEHNR, FQNEAQ (reference sequence). CDR3 DNA sequence: TGTGCCAGCAGCTCCACAGGACGCACAGCCTACGAGCAGTACTTC. It yields the protein CASSSTGRTAYEQYF.

In this sample, this clone turned up once. The junction and the germline gene differ at one end; a read error may be behind it. J is TRBJ2-2 and V is TRBV7-7, with 9 bases lining up with TRBD1. Germline V lookup: CDR1 SSHAT, CDR2 FNYEAQ (reference sequence). There are 15 residues in the CDR3. CDR3 region: CASRRGTGRAGELFF. For the CDR3, the DNA is TGTGCTAGCAGACGAGGGACAGGGCGGGCCGGGGAGCTGTTTTTT.

V is TRBV29-1 and J is TRBJ1-2, with D perhaps TRBD1 (5 bases). Germline V gene data show CDR1 as SQVTM and CDR2 as ANQGSEA. V lost 6 bases, J lost 1 base, and 12 bases lay in between. This CDR3 region has 13 residues. CDR3 loop: CSVRQILNYGYTF. As DNA, the CDR3 is TGCAGCGTAAGACAGATACTTAACTATGGCTACACCTTC.

The genes are TRBV27 and TRBJ1-1; D perhaps matches TRBD1 (5 bases). This CDR3 has 13 amino acids. V lost 6 bases and J 7 bases, leaving 15 bases between the germline ends. From germline, CDR1 is MNHEY and CDR2 SMNVEV (reference sequence). The CDR3: CASSFRYGGEAFF. CDR3 coding DNA: TGTGCCAGCAGCTTCCGTTATGGGGGTGAAGCTTTCTTT.